The clone carrying this T cell receptor beta chain was seen ten or more times. What it recognizes is unknown. Time point: newly diagnosed GD, antithyroid drugs for less than 3 months. Construction of the TCR library relied on RNA isolated from PBMCs. The germline gives CDR1 MNHNS, CDR2 SASEGT. V was cut by 7 bases and J by 0 bases, with 13 bases left in between. The CDR3 covers 14 residues. This specimen belongs to a study of regulatory T cells in long-lasting Graves disease. General study findings and limits: Persistent Graves' cases showed lower TCR diversity than newly diagnosed cases. With a small sample size, accuracy may have been reduced.

Arm-PCR of CDR3 regions with iRepertoire HTBI primers generated TCR beta libraries. TCRdb reprocessed the multiplex PCR reads via MiXCR and lists one record per CDR3 protein. Here the sample spans roughly 420,000 distinct CDR3 sequences, around 15% being singletons. The sample was also reused in another study, on T cells in Graves' hyperthyroidism and ophthalmopathy. That paper states: Blood also contained most expanded thyroid clonotypes above 0.001.

The chain carries TRBV6-1 and TRBJ2-7; D remains unclear. The clonotype comes from a woman in her fifties or sixties with Graves disease. The sample was peripheral blood mononuclear cells (PBMCs), taken at new diagnosis, from a patient treated with antithyroid drugs. The DNA of the CDR3 is TGTGCCAGCACCCCAAAAGGGAACTCCTACGAGCAGTACTTC. As protein: CASTPKGNSYEQYF.